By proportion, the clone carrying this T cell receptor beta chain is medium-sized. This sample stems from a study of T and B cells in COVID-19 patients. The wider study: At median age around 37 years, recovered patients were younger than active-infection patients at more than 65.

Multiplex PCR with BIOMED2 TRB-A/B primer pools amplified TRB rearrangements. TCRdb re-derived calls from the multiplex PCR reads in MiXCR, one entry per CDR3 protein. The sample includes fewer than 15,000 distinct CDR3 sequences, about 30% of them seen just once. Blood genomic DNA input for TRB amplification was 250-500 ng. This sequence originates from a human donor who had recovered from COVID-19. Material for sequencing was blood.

The CDR3 sequence: CASSSRDPGGTDTQYF. The CDR3 DNA reads TGTGCCAGTAGTTCTCGGGACCCTGGGGGCACAGATACGCAGTATTTT. This sequence joins TRBV19 and TRBJ2-3; D may correspond to TRBD1 or TRBD2 (5 bases each). Looked up from germline, CDR1 is LNHDA and CDR2 is SQIVND (reference sequence). The CDR3 sequence is 16 residues long. The germline V and J ends were trimmed by 5 bases and 1 base, with 16 bases remaining between them.